This section outlines one T cell receptor (beta chain) sequence together with its context. Its antigen is as yet unknown. This sample was included in a study of Ad26.COV2.S vaccination and SARS-CoV-2 variants. For the study at large: Donor was in the COV1001 Ad26.COV2.S trial arm.

Treatment specified: over 15 received Ad26.COV2.S at low or high dose, single or two shots; about 5 received placebo; per-sample allocation not given. Day 63 after the first vaccine or placebo injection was the time point for sampling. Per germline, CDR1 SGHVS and CDR2 FQNEAQ. The CDR3 covers 16 residues. Trimming removed 2 bases from V and 7 bases from J; junction bases left unmatched: 6. Broader study findings: The authors reported substantial breadth in spike-specific CD8+ and CD4+ T cell responses after vaccination.

The method was immunoSEQ multiplex PCR; TCRdb's version includes in-frame clones alone and lacks a portion of them. The table has 300,000 to 400,000 clones, about 90% seen once. The chain employs TRBV7-8 and TRBJ2-1, with TRBD2 matching 12 bases. This sample comprised peripheral blood, obtained in a trial of Ad26.COV2.S vaccine versus placebo. This TCR came from a person between 18 and 65 years old who received the Ad26.COV2.S COVID-19 vaccine or a placebo. In DNA, the CDR3 is TGTGCCAGCAGCTTACAAGGACTAGCGGGATTTAATGAGCAGTTCTTC. It specifies CASSLQGLAGFNEQFF.